The 32 T cell receptor beta chains in this list originate from one sample, sequenced in a study of blood T cell repertoires in COVID-19 (dated by TCRdb to 2018 to 2021). The protocol used for the library was the immunoSEQ multiplex PCR assay. TCRdb's version of the immuneACCESS table is confined to in-frame rearrangements and falls short of the full clone set. An unresolved V gene accounts for under half of the shortfall where checked; the remainder is of unknown origin. This sample gives around 200,000 clones in total; 85% to 90% of them show up just once. Over 1% of the sample rests with the top ten. Sequencing was done on a sample of PBMCs or T cells enriched from blood (not recorded which). These receptors came from a man aged 30 to 39 who had recovered from COVID-19.

CDR3 DNA sequence: TGTGCCAGCAGCCTGGCCGGGACAGGGTATACTGAAGCTTTCTTT. Translating gives CASSLAGTGYTEAFF. The rearrangement links TRBV5-5 to TRBJ1-1; 9 bases map to TRBD1. CDR3 size: 15 residues. Germline trimming cut 4 bases from V and 5 bases from J; bases unmatched to any gene: 9. Per the germline V gene, CDR1 is SGHKS and CDR2 is YYEKEE (reference sequence).

This chain connects TRBV19 to TRBJ2-3; weak D call: TRBD2 (6 bases). Trimming removed 3 bases at V and 1 base at J, with 8 bases between. The CDR3 loop spans 14 amino acids. The germline V gene has CDR1 LNHDA and CDR2 SQIVND (reference sequence). DNA for the CDR3: TGTGCCAGTAGTATCACGGGGGGCACAGATACGCAGTATTTT. Translating gives CASSITGGTDTQYF.

This clone was recorded once. The DNA of the CDR3 is TGTGCCAGCAGCTTAGGTCGACAGGACTACGAGCAGTACTTC. Translation: CASSLGRQDYEQYF. V gene TRBV7-9 combines with J gene TRBJ2-7; D might be TRBD1 (6 bases). Per the germline V gene, CDR1 is SEHNR and CDR2 is FQNEAQ (reference sequence). Trimming took off 1 base at V and 3 bases at J, with 10 bases between the two ends. This CDR3 contains 14 residues.

The chain couples TRBV5-1 to TRBJ2-2, with TRBD1 as a possible D gene (6 bases). V was pared by 0 bases and J by 1 base, with 13 bases between. The length of the CDR3 is 17 residues. In germline, CDR1 is SGHRS, CDR2 YFSETQ. The CDR3 DNA sequence: TGCGCCAGCAGCTTGGCTTGGGGGCGAGGGAACACCGGGGAGCTGTTTTTT. Translating gives CASSLAWGRGNTGELFF.

The V call is TRBV27, the J call TRBJ1-5; TRBD1 matches 11 bases. Trimming removed 2 bases from V and 6 bases from J; junction bases left unmatched: 0. The CDR3 extends over 14 amino acids. Germline loops: CDR1 MNHEY, CDR2 SMNVEV (reference sequence). The CDR3 coding sequence is TGTGCCAGCAGTTTAGGGACAGGGGGTCAGCCCCAGCATTTT. Its protein is CASSLGTGGQPQHF.

In its sample, this clone was seen once. The V gene is TRBV11-2, the J gene TRBJ1-1; D gene unclear. The V gene lost 0 bases and the J gene lost 5 bases, with 13 bases spanning the gap. Germline V lookup: CDR1 SGHAT, CDR2 FQNNGV. This CDR3 spans 15 amino acids. CDR3 nucleotides: TGTGCCAGCAGCTTAGAGGGAGGGAAGGAGACTGAAGCTTTCTTT. Translating it yields CASSLEGGKETEAFF.

This chain links TRBV7-6 with TRBJ2-1; a weak D match, TRBD1 (5 bases). The CDR3 runs to 16 residues. The V end lost 4 bases, the J end lost 2 bases, and 15 bases lay between the germline ends. CDR1 SGHVS and CDR2 FNYEAQ come from the germline V gene. CDR3 residues: CASSSTVGEPYNEQFF. In DNA form, the CDR3 reads TGTGCCAGCAGCTCGACAGTGGGCGAACCCTACAATGAGCAGTTCTTC.

Only one count was recorded for this clone. The rearrangement joins TRBV24-1 to TRBJ1-5, with D perhaps TRBD1 (5 bases). Per germline, CDR1 KGHDR and CDR2 SFDVKD. The ends were cut back, 3 bases at V and 4 bases at J, with 9 bases in the middle. This CDR3 region has 14 residues. CDR3 loop: CATSDPTENQPQHF. The CDR3 nucleotides are TGTGCCACCAGTGATCCGACAGAAAATCAGCCCCAGCATTTT.

The V gene is TRBV2, the J gene TRBJ2-1, with TRBD2 as a possible D gene (6 bases). There are 14 residues in the CDR3. Trimming left V 9 bases short and J 0 bases short, with 12 bases between. The germline CDR1 and CDR2 sequences are SNHLY and FYNNEI. This CDR3 reads CASRDWSSYNEQFF. The CDR3, as DNA: TGTGCCAGTAGGGACTGGAGCTCCTACAATGAGCAGTTCTTC.

In the case of this clone: Compared with germline, one end of the junction differs, possibly owing to a read error. J is TRBJ2-3 and V is TRBV3-1 (or the pseudogene TRBV3-2); 8 bases are shared with TRBD2. The CDR3 has 14 amino acids. CDR1 is LGHDT, CDR2 YNNKEL, per germline (reference sequence). CDR3 loop: CASRQAGATDTQYF. The DNA for the CDR3 is TGTGCCAGCAGACAAGCGGGAGCCACAGATACGCAGTATTTT.

CDR3 in amino acids: CSVSQGSGSPLHF. The CDR3 DNA reads as TGCAGCGTTAGTCAGGGATCGGGTTCACCCCTCCACTTT. V gene TRBV29-1 combines with J gene TRBJ1-6; possible D gene TRBD1, 5 bases. Trimming cost V 5 bases and J 9 bases, with 14 bases left between them. CDR3 length: 13 residues. Germline CDR1 is SQVTM and CDR2 is ANQGSEA.

As concerns this clone: Other DNA sequences within the sample encode an identical CDR3. The rearrangement joins TRBV4-1 to TRBJ1-2; 8 bases map to TRBD1. Germline CDR1 MGHRA, CDR2 YSYEKL. Unmatched junction bases numbered 6, after V lost 4 bases and J lost 2 bases. This CDR3 region has 15 residues. The CDR3 spells CASSPTGTGNYGYTF. In DNA, the CDR3 is TGCGCCAGCAGCCCCACCGGGACAGGAAACTATGGCTACACCTTC.

This chain links TRBV27 with TRBJ2-7, with TRBD2 identical over 7 bases. The germline V gene has CDR1 MNHEY and CDR2 SMNVEV (reference sequence). CDR3 size: 17 residues. V shed 2 bases, J shed 4 bases, and the junction held 14 bases outside the gene matches. The CDR3 nucleotides read TGTGCCAGCAGTTTACCTCCGCCGGGGGGAGGCATATACGAGCAGTACTTC. Amino acid sequence: CASSLPPPGGGIYEQYF.

The rearrangement joins TRBV19 to TRBJ1-1; D is possibly TRBD1 (5 bases). The CDR3 consists of 16 residues. Germline loops: CDR1 LNHDA, CDR2 SQIVND (reference sequence). V was trimmed by 5 bases and J by 4 bases, leaving 20 bases between them. CDR3 residues: CASSLRPGPVSTEAFF. In nucleotides, the CDR3 is TGTGCCAGTAGTCTAAGACCAGGGCCCGTGAGCACTGAAGCTTTCTTT.

The gene calls are TRBV19 and TRBJ1-1, with D hard to call. This CDR3 is built from 16 residues. The V gene lost 1 base and the J gene lost 1 base, with 13 bases spanning the gap. Germline CDR1 and CDR2: LNHDA and SQIVND (reference sequence). This chain's CDR3 is CASSIAPYEGNTEAFF. The CDR3 region has the DNA TGTGCCAGTAGTATAGCCCCCTATGAGGGGAACACTGAAGCTTTCTTT.

The rearrangement uses TRBV19 and TRBJ2-5, with 7 bases aligning to TRBD2. Germline CDR1 LNHDA, CDR2 SQIVND (reference sequence). This CDR3 is 15 amino acids long. V was clipped by 5 bases and J by 2 bases; unmatched bases: 8. CDR3 region: CASSPNGGGQETQYF. The CDR3, as DNA: TGTGCCAGTAGTCCCAACGGGGGAGGGCAAGAGACCCAGTACTTC.

The J gene is TRBJ2-7, the V gene TRBV12-3 or TRBV12-4; possibly TRBD1 for D (6 bases). V lost 4 bases and J 9 bases, leaving 10 bases between the germline ends. The CDR3 is 11 amino acids. This CDR3 reads CASSSQGGQYF. The CDR3 nucleotides read TGTGCCAGCAGTTCCCAAGGGGGGCAGTACTTC.

This chain uses TRBV11-2 with TRBJ2-7; 10 nucleotides align to TRBD2. CDR3 length: 16 amino acids. Trimming took 1 base from V and 3 from J; bases not matched to a gene: 6. Germline V gene sequence: CDR1 SGHAT, CDR2 FQNNGV. The CDR3 coding sequence is TGTGCCAGCAGCTTAGGACTAGCGGGTTCCATCTACGAGCAGTACTTC. Translated: CASSLGLAGSIYEQYF.

This sequence joins TRBV2 and TRBJ1-5, with D unresolved. Trimming removed 6 bases at V and 4 bases at J, with 10 bases between. Germline assignment: CDR1 SNHLY and CDR2 FYNNEI. This CDR3 has 13 residues. The CDR3 DNA sequence: TGTGCCAGCAGCCTATTACCAAATCAGCCCCAGCATTTT. The encoded protein is CASSLLPNQPQHF.

The rearrangement joins TRBV10-3 to TRBJ2-6; D possibly corresponds to TRBD2 (6 bases). The CDR3 is 18 residues long. Trimming cost V 8 bases and J 0 bases, with 20 bases left between them. In germline, CDR1 is ENHRY, CDR2 SYGVKD. The CDR3 DNA reads TGTGCCATCGGATCCCCGAGGGGAGGAATCTCTGGGGCCAACGTCCTGACTTTC. This sequence encodes CAIGSPRGGISGANVLTF.

This clone occurred once. V and J are TRBV15 and TRBJ1-3; D gene unclear. The germline CDR1 and CDR2 sequences are LNHNV and YYDKDF (reference sequence). The CDR3 loop spans 14 amino acids. Trimming took off 3 bases at V and 0 bases at J, with 6 bases between the two ends. The CDR3 is CATSSKRSGNTIYF. The CDR3 bases are TGTGCCACCAGCAGTAAGCGCTCTGGAAACACCATATATTTT.

V and J are TRBV3-1 (or the pseudogene TRBV3-2) and TRBJ2-7; D may be TRBD1 (5 bases). The V end was cut by 1 base, the J end by 3 bases, with 10 bases between. Germline V gene sequence: CDR1 LGHDT, CDR2 YNNKEL (reference sequence). There are 14 residues in the CDR3. The CDR3 DNA sequence: TGTGCCAGCAGCCAAGGGACATTTAACTACGAGCAGTACTTC. This encodes CASSQGTFNYEQYF.

The DNA for the CDR3 is TGTGCCAGCAGCCGCGACAGGACAGGGGACGAGCAGTACTTC. It is translated as CASSRDRTGDEQYF. The rearrangement uses TRBV7-9 and TRBJ2-7; 9 nucleotides align to TRBD1. The CDR3 is 14 residues long. Germline CDR1 SEHNR, CDR2 FQNEAQ (reference sequence). Germline trimming cut 5 bases from V and 5 bases from J; bases unmatched to any gene: 7. Filled out from reference TRBV7-9 and TRBJ2-7, the complete variable domain reads DTGVSQNPRHKITKRGQNVTFRCDPISEHNRLYWYRQTLGQGPEFLTYFQNEAQLEKSRLLSDRFSAERPKGSFSTLEIQRTEQGDSAMYLCASSRDRTGDEQYFGPGTRLTVT.

V and J are TRBV11-2 and TRBJ1-2; the match to TRBD1 covers 7 bases. Trimming at V came to 1 base and at J to 7 bases, leaving 18 bases not matched to a gene. This CDR3 contains 18 residues. Germline lookup yields CDR1 SGHAT and CDR2 FQNNGV. The CDR3 nucleotides read TGTGCCAGCAGCTTAGTATTGGGAGTACAGGGGAAAGGTGGTGGCTACACCTTC. Translating gives CASSLVLGVQGKGGGYTF.

This chain uses TRBV6-5 with TRBJ2-7, with 8 bases lining up with TRBD1. Losses at the gene ends were 5 bases for V and 0 bases for J; bases not matched to a gene: 3. Germline CDR1 reads MNHEY; CDR2 reads SVGAGI. The CDR3 is 14 amino acids. CDR3 amino acids: CASSPDRGSYEQYF. In nucleotides, the CDR3 is TGTGCCAGCAGTCCCGACAGGGGCTCCTACGAGCAGTACTTC.

The sample holds a few counts of this clone. This sequence joins TRBV19 and TRBJ1-5; D is uncertain. Germline CDR1 LNHDA, CDR2 SQIVND (reference sequence). CDR3 length: 15 amino acids. The V end was cut by 0 bases, the J end by 0 bases, with 6 bases between. The chain's CDR3 is CASSIDGNSNQPQHF. CDR3 nucleotide sequence: TGTGCCAGTAGTATAGACGGTAATAGCAATCAGCCCCAGCATTTT.

This chain uses TRBV4-3 with TRBJ2-7; 11 nucleotides agree with TRBD2. Per the germline V gene, CDR1 is LGHNA and CDR2 is YSLEER. V shed 3 bases, J shed 1 base, and the junction held 2 bases outside the gene matches. The CDR3 runs to 15 residues. CDR3 region: CASSHGTSGSYEQYF. The CDR3 region has the DNA TGCGCCAGCAGCCACGGGACTAGCGGTTCCTACGAGCAGTACTTC.

J is TRBJ2-2 and V is TRBV24-1; D might be TRBD1 (6 bases). Trimming left V 3 bases short and J 2 bases short, with 21 bases between. From germline, CDR1 is KGHDR and CDR2 SFDVKD. The CDR3 loop spans 19 amino acids. The CDR3 reads CATSDLAAGAHANTGELFF. The CDR3 region has the DNA TGTGCCACCAGTGATCTTGCAGCAGGGGCGCATGCCAACACCGGGGAGCTGTTTTTT.

This rearrangement joins TRBV6-9 to TRBJ1-3, with a possible D match to TRBD1 (5 bases). CDR3 length: 17 residues. Germline lookup yields CDR1 MNHGY and CDR2 SVAAGI. The V end was cut by 3 bases, the J end by 0 bases, with 15 bases between. CDR3: CASSYLDTGASGNTIYF. The CDR3 DNA reads TGTGCCAGCAGTTACCTAGACACTGGGGCCTCTGGAAACACCATATATTTT.

The CDR3 nucleotides read TGCGCCAGCAGCCAAGATAGAGGGGGGGATCAGCCCCAGCATTTT. As protein: CASSQDRGGDQPQHF. The J gene is TRBJ1-5, the V gene TRBV4-3; TRBD1 might be the D (6 bases). The germline V gene encodes CDR1 LGHNA and CDR2 YSLEER. CDR3 length equals 15 residues. The germline V and J ends were trimmed by 0 bases and 5 bases, with 11 bases remaining between them.

Concerning this clone: The same CDR3 also results from other DNA sequences found in this sample. The chain carries TRBV18 and TRBJ2-2; no firm D call. CDR1 is KGHSH, CDR2 LQKENI, per germline. This CDR3 has 13 residues. Trimming cost V 3 bases and J 4 bases, with 6 bases left between them. CDR3 in DNA: TGTGCCAGCTCACCGGGCCTCACCGGGGAGCTGTTTTTT. Protein product: CASSPGLTGELFF.

V usage is TRBV7-2 and J usage is TRBJ2-7, with D perhaps TRBD2 (5 bases). Trimming shortened V by 2 bases and J by 5 bases, and 10 bases separated the two germline ends. The CDR3 runs to 13 residues. CDR1 and CDR2 (germline): SGHTA, FQGNSA. The CDR3 protein is CASSLSGIHEQYF. The DNA of the CDR3 is TGTGCCAGCAGCTTATCCGGGATCCACGAGCAGTACTTC. Based on the CDR3 plus reference TRBV7-2 and TRBJ2-7, the full variable domain is GAGVSQSPSNKVTEKGKDVELRCDPISGHTALYWYRQSLGQGLEFLIYFQGNSAPDKSGLPSDRFSAERTGGSVSTLTIQRTQQEDSAVYLCASSLSGIHEQYFGPGTRLTVT.